What follows are 21 T cell receptor beta chains derived from one specimen sequenced in a study of shared clonotypes between healthy human individuals. Only in-frame clones appear in the TCRdb table, and some are missing; sequencing was by immunoSEQ multiplex PCR. The sample shows about 2.4 million clones, approximately 93% of them seen only once. The sample was naive CD4+ T cells from PBMCs. As to subset: CD45RA+ positively selected. All receptors come from a man aged 18 to 30 in good health. Some clones in this sample may be carry-over from other donors' samples.

The gene calls are TRBV27 and TRBJ2-1, with D possibly TRBD1 on 6 matching bases. Germline V CDR1 and CDR2: MNHEY, SMNVEV (reference sequence). Trimming shortened V by 0 bases and J by 3 bases, and 9 bases separated the two germline ends. The CDR3 runs 15 residues. The CDR3 region is CASSLSLQGYNEQFF. The DNA for the CDR3 is TGTGCCAGCAGTTTATCCCTACAGGGCTACAATGAGCAGTTCTTC.

On this clone itself: This sample also contains other DNA sequences that code for the same CDR3. CDR3 DNA: TGCGCCAGCAGCTTGGTTTCGGGGAGCTCCTACGAGCAGTACTTC. It specifies CASSLVSGSSYEQYF. The chain employs TRBV5-1 and TRBJ2-7; D is possibly TRBD2 (5 bases). V dropped 0 bases and J dropped 0 bases, with 10 bases sitting between them. The CDR3 runs 15 residues. In germline, CDR1 is SGHRS, CDR2 YFSETQ.

This chain uses TRBV7-6 with TRBJ2-2; D remains unclear. The CDR3 runs to 14 residues. Trimming pared 5 bases from V and 0 bases from J, leaving 7 bases between. The V gene's germline CDR1 is SGHVS and CDR2 FNYEAQ. The CDR3 region is CASSPTANTGELFF. The CDR3 coding sequence is TGTGCCAGCAGCCCAACTGCGAACACCGGGGAGCTGTTTTTT.

V is TRBV4-2 and J is TRBJ1-5; D gene unclear. Germline CDR1 reads LGHNA; CDR2 reads YNFKEQ. V was trimmed by 0 bases and J by 6 bases, leaving 12 bases between them. There are 15 residues in the CDR3. The CDR3 spells CASSQEIAPRQPQHF. The CDR3 nucleotides are TGTGCCAGCAGCCAAGAGATCGCACCCCGTCAGCCCCAGCATTTT.

The V and J genes are TRBV5-4 and TRBJ2-3, with 14 bases that match TRBD2. The CDR3 has 18 residues. The V segment lost 0 bases and the J segment 0 bases; nucleotides outside the gene matches: 3. CDR1 and CDR2 (germline): SGHNT, YYREEE (reference sequence). The chain's CDR3 is CASSLVRLAGGSTDTQYF. CDR3 DNA: TGTGCCAGCAGCTTGGTGCGACTAGCGGGAGGGAGCACAGATACGCAGTATTTT.

The chain joins TRBV28 to TRBJ1-2; D gene ambiguous. This CDR3 comprises 12 residues. The V and J ends lost 4 bases and 6 bases respectively, with 9 bases between them. Germline V gives CDR1 MDHEN, CDR2 SYDVKM. CDR3 nucleotides: TGTGCCAGCAGTTCCCGGAGAAATGGCTACACCTTC. Translated: CASSSRRNGYTF.

The chain has TRBV7-3 and TRBJ2-7; D ambiguous. The germline V gene encodes CDR1 SGHTA and CDR2 FQGTGA. This CDR3 has 14 amino acids. V lost 1 base and J 3 bases, leaving 10 bases between the germline ends. CDR3 residues: CASSLIGPFYEQYF. DNA of the CDR3: TGTGCCAGCAGCTTAATCGGCCCGTTCTACGAGCAGTACTTC.

The genes are TRBV11-2 and TRBJ1-1; D ambiguous. Per germline, CDR1 SGHAT and CDR2 FQNNGV. The CDR3 sequence is 13 residues long. V gave up 3 bases and J gave up 1 base, with 6 bases separating them. CDR3 nucleotide sequence: TGTGCCAGCAGCTTCAGCCCGAACACTGAAGCTTTCTTT. This gives the protein CASSFSPNTEAFF.

For the CDR3, the DNA is TGTGCCAGCAGTTTATTATCGAGGCCGGGAAACACCATATATTTT. It yields the protein CASSLLSRPGNTIYF. The chain carries TRBV28 and TRBJ1-3; D unresolved. Per germline, CDR1 MDHEN and CDR2 SYDVKM. There are 15 residues in the CDR3. Trimming stripped 1 base from V and 4 bases from J, with 11 bases between.

This clone was seen just once. V and J are TRBV27 and TRBJ2-1; D may be TRBD1 (5 bases). Germline V gives CDR1 MNHEY, CDR2 SMNVEV (reference sequence). V was pared by 0 bases and J by 3 bases, with 9 bases between. The CDR3 sequence is 15 residues long. The CDR3 here is CASSLSFQGYNEQFF. In DNA form, the CDR3 reads TGTGCCAGCAGTTTATCTTTCCAGGGCTACAATGAGCAGTTCTTC.

The genes are TRBV10-3 and TRBJ2-7, with 7 positions matching TRBD2. Germline V gene sequence: CDR1 ENHRY, CDR2 SYGVKD. V lost 8 bases and J lost 2; bases outside the gene matches: 3. This CDR3 contains 12 residues. The CDR3 sequence: CAIAGDPYEQYF. The CDR3 nucleotides read TGTGCCATCGCGGGAGACCCCTACGAGCAGTACTTC.

This clone was seen only a few times. At the DNA level, this CDR3 is encoded by other sequences in the same sample as well. The chain recombines TRBV5-1 with TRBJ1-1; no firm D call. The CDR3 length is 14 residues. Germline V lookup: CDR1 SGHRS, CDR2 YFSETQ. Between the trimmed V and J ends, which lost 0 bases and 1 base, there was a span of 7 bases. In nucleotides, the CDR3 is TGCGCCAGCAGCTTGGCCGTCGCGAACACTGAAGCTTTCTTT. This sequence encodes CASSLAVANTEAFF. The full variable domain, in which reference TRBV5-1 and TRBJ1-1 provide the parts outside the CDR3, is KAGVTQTPRYLIKTRGQQVTLSCSPISGHRSVSWYQQTPGQGLQFLFEYFSETQRNKGNFPGRFSGRQFSNSRSEMNVSTLELGDSALYLCASSLAVANTEAFFGQGTRLTVV.

Concerning this clone itself: The sample carries other DNA sequences with the same CDR3. This sequence joins TRBV9 and TRBJ2-1; the D is unclear. The germline gives CDR1 SGDLS, CDR2 YYNGEE. With 3 bases removed from V and 0 bases from J, the gap between germline ends came to 1 base. This CDR3 region has 12 residues. The CDR3 bases are TGTGCCAGCAGCGGCTCCTACAATGAGCAGTTCTTC. Translating gives CASSGSYNEQFF.

This clone was recorded once. This chain joins TRBV7-9 and TRBJ2-5; either TRBD1 or TRBD2 may fit D (5 bases each). The V gene's germline CDR1 is SEHNR and CDR2 FQNEAQ (reference sequence). Trimming stripped 3 bases from V and 5 bases from J, with 19 bases between. The CDR3 consists of 16 residues. CDR3 region: CASSFETGTRWETQYF. CDR3 nucleotide sequence: TGTGCCAGCAGCTTTGAAACCGGGACGAGGTGGGAGACCCAGTACTTC.

The chain employs TRBV7-2 and TRBJ2-1; 13 bases line up with TRBD2. The CDR3 loop spans 18 amino acids. V lost 5 bases, J lost 0 bases, and 7 bases stayed unmatched. From germline, CDR1 is SGHTA and CDR2 FQGNSA. The CDR3 DNA reads TGTGCCAGCAGCCTTTGGACTAGCGGGAGTTCCTCCTACAATGAGCAGTTCTTC. Translation gives CASSLWTSGSSSYNEQFF.

This clone was recorded once. This rearrangement joins TRBV6-5 to TRBJ2-3; D is perhaps TRBD2 (6 bases). Germline V gene data show CDR1 as MNHEY and CDR2 as SVGAGI. The CDR3 runs to 15 residues. Trimming pared 10 bases from V and 7 bases from J, leaving 24 bases between. The CDR3 DNA follows: TGTGCCACCAAAAGTCCGGGACTCCGTCCCCATACGCAGTATTTT. It translates to CATKSPGLRPHTQYF.

As for this clone: Other DNA sequences in the sample encode the same CDR3. The chain links TRBV28 to TRBJ1-4; D unclear. Trimming cost V 3 bases and J 5 bases, with 7 bases left between them. This CDR3 has 13 residues. Per germline, CDR1 MDHEN and CDR2 SYDVKM. The CDR3 bases are TGTGCCAGCAGTTTGGGCCTGAATGAAAAACTGTTTTTT. Its translation is CASSLGLNEKLFF. The complete variable domain, with remaining parts taken from reference TRBV28 and TRBJ1-4, reads DVKVTQSSRYLVKRTGEKVFLECVQDMDHENMFWYRQDPGLGLRLIYFSYDVKMKEKGDIPEGYSVSREKKERFSLILESASTNQTSMYLCASSLGLNEKLFFGSGTQLSVL.

This rearrangement joins TRBV28 to TRBJ2-1, with 7 bases lining up with TRBD2. The CDR3 covers 16 residues. Trimming removed 1 base from V and 3 bases from J; junction bases left unmatched: 6. CDR1 and CDR2 (germline): MDHEN, SYDVKM. CDR3 loop: CASSLSPSGVYNEQFF. CDR3 sequence (DNA): TGTGCCAGCAGTTTATCACCTAGCGGAGTCTACAATGAGCAGTTCTTC.

The rearrangement uses TRBV4-3 and TRBJ1-5; no firm D call. Germline V gene sequence: CDR1 LGHNA, CDR2 YSLEER. The CDR3 consists of 15 residues. V was cut by 1 base and J by 2 bases, with 9 bases left in between. The chain's CDR3 is CASSQGVLGNQPQHF. Here the CDR3 DNA reads TGCGCCAGCAGCCAAGGGGTTTTAGGCAATCAGCCCCAGCATTTT.

The V gene is TRBV30, the J gene TRBJ2-5, with D unclear. With 0 bases removed from V and 5 bases from J, the gap between germline ends came to 13 bases. The CDR3 contains 14 residues. The germline CDR1 and CDR2 sequences are GTSNPN and SVGIG (reference sequence). Here the CDR3 DNA reads TGTGCCTGGAGTGTAGATTCGCCCATGGAGACCCAGTACTTC. It encodes CAWSVDSPMETQYF.

The V call is TRBV2, the J call TRBJ2-1, with 11 positions matching TRBD2. CDR1 and CDR2 (germline): SNHLY, FYNNEI. There are 13 residues in the CDR3. V lost 10 bases to trimming and J lost 9 bases; unmatched junction nucleotides: 8. CDR3 in amino acids: CATRLAGPFEQFF. The CDR3, as DNA: TGTGCCACCCGACTAGCGGGGCCTTTTGAGCAGTTCTTC.